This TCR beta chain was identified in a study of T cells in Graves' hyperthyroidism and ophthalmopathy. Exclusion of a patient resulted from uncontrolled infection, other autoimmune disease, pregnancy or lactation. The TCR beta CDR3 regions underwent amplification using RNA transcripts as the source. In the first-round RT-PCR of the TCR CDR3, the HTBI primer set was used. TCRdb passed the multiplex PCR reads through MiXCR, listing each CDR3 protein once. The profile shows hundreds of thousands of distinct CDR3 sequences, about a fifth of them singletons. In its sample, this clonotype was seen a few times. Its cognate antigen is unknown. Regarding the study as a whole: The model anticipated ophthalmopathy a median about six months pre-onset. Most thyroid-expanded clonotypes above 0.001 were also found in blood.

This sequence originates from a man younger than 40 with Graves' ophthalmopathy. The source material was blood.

CDR3 sequence (DNA): TGTGCCATCAGTGAGGGGTCCAGTTATCCGCGTTTTGTAGGCGAGCAGTACTTC. It is translated as CAISEGSSYPRFVGEQYF. The chain is built from TRBV10-3 and TRBJ2-7; no reliable D call. There are 18 residues in the CDR3. V was cut by 2 bases and J by 6 bases, with 26 bases left in between. Germline V gene lookup returns CDR1 ENHRY and CDR2 SYGVKD.